This passage covers 20 T cell receptor beta chains from one sample sequenced in a study of OX40 agonist ivuxolimab in advanced cancers. The repertoire was sequenced with immunoSEQ multiplex PCR; TCRdb's copy has only in-frame clones and lacks some. The data hold about 80,000 clones, with 80% to 90% observed a single time. The source was CD4+ or CD8+ T cells sorted from blood, collected in a trial of the OX40 agonist ivuxolimab. The receptors come from an adult with an advanced solid tumor such as melanoma, head and neck, liver or kidney cancer.

The chain links TRBV6-1 to TRBJ1-2, with D maybe TRBD1 (6 bases). Trimming pared 7 bases from V and 1 base from J, leaving 13 bases between. This CDR3 is built from 14 residues. Germline CDR1 is MNHNS and CDR2 is SASEGT. DNA of the CDR3: TGTGCCAGCACTAACAGGGACCTTAACTATGGCTACACCTTC. It is translated as CASTNRDLNYGYTF.

The chain recombines TRBV28 with TRBJ1-1; 7 positions agree with TRBD1. Trimming at V came to 2 bases and at J to 1 base, leaving 4 bases not matched to a gene. CDR1 and CDR2 (germline): MDHEN, SYDVKM. This CDR3 region has 15 residues. CDR3 protein: CASSLQGDWNTEAFF. The CDR3 nucleotides read TGTGCCAGCAGTTTACAGGGGGATTGGAACACTGAAGCTTTCTTT.

The chain links TRBV18 to TRBJ2-1, with D possibly being TRBD2 (5 bases). The CDR3 loop spans 13 amino acids. Deletions cut 8 bases from V and 9 bases from J, with 17 bases between. Germline V CDR1 and CDR2: KGHSH, LQKENI. The CDR3 sequence: CASAAGEGSEQFF. CDR3 nucleotide sequence: TGTGCCAGCGCCGCGGGCGAGGGCAGTGAGCAGTTCTTC.

V usage is TRBV7-3 and J usage is TRBJ2-1; D gene uncertain. Germline V gene sequence: CDR1 SGHTA, CDR2 FQGTGA. V lost 4 bases, J lost 10 bases, and 17 bases lay in between. This CDR3 spans 14 amino acids. CDR3 DNA sequence: TGTGCCAGCAGCTGGAGACTTGGAACCGCAGAGCAGTTCTTC. This codes for CASSWRLGTAEQFF.

This chain links TRBV5-6 with TRBJ2-6, with unresolved D. V was clipped by 3 bases and J by 0 bases, with 7 bases between them. Germline CDR1 reads SGHDT; CDR2 reads YYEEEE. The CDR3 totals 15 residues. CDR3 nucleotides: TGTGCCAGCAGCTACTATGGCTCTGGGGCCAACGTCCTGACTTTC. Translating gives CASSYYGSGANVLTF.

The chain has TRBV6-4 and TRBJ2-1, with TRBD1 matching over 8 bases. V trimming: 6 bases; J trimming: 7 bases; junction bases outside the gene matches: 5. The CDR3 length is 13 residues. CDR1 is MRHNA and CDR2 is SNTAGT in the germline V gene. The DNA for the CDR3 is TGTGCCAGCAGCCGGGACAGGCAAAATGAGCAGTTCTTC. Protein sequence: CASSRDRQNEQFF.

The chain links TRBV11-2 to TRBJ1-5, with D maybe TRBD1 (5 bases). This CDR3 spans 14 amino acids. Trimming took off 3 bases at V and 3 bases at J, with 9 bases between the two ends. The germline CDR1 and CDR2 sequences are SGHAT and FQNNGV. As DNA, the CDR3 is TGTGCCAGCAGCTTCGGGGGATCCAATCAGCCCCAGCATTTT. Its translation is CASSFGGSNQPQHF.

The chain employs TRBV2 and TRBJ1-4; 8 nucleotides line up with TRBD1. Trimming at V came to 4 bases and at J to 2 bases, leaving 3 bases not matched to a gene. Germline-derived CDR1 and CDR2 are SNHLY and FYNNEI. This CDR3 has 15 residues. CDR3 nucleotides: TGTGCCAGCAGTGGACAGGGGAAGACTAATGAAAAACTGTTTTTT. Translated, it gives CASSGQGKTNEKLFF.

CDR3 amino acids: CASSPAESVRNSPLHF. As DNA, the CDR3 is TGTGCCAGCTCACCAGCGGAAAGCGTTCGGAATTCACCCCTCCACTTT. The chain links TRBV18 to TRBJ1-6, with unresolved D. This CDR3 has 16 residues. From germline, CDR1 is KGHSH and CDR2 LQKENI. V lost 2 bases and J lost 7, with 15 bases in between.

The chain has TRBV30 and TRBJ2-5; D gene ambiguous. From germline, CDR1 is GTSNPN and CDR2 SVGIG (reference sequence). V dropped 4 bases and J dropped 5 bases, with 14 bases sitting between them. This CDR3 spans 13 amino acids. Here the CDR3 DNA reads TGTGCCTGGACAGAAAGCGTGGGGGAGACCCAGTACTTC. Translated: CAWTESVGETQYF.

The rearrangement links TRBV30 to TRBJ2-1; TRBD2 agrees at 8 bases. Germline CDR1 reads GTSNPN; CDR2 reads SVGIG (reference sequence). CDR3 length equals 17 residues. The V gene end was trimmed by 1 base and the J gene end by 1 base; junction bases not matched to a gene: 9. The DNA for the CDR3 is TGTGCCTGGAGTGCTGCAAAGCGGGAGTGGTCCTACAATGAGCAGTTCTTC. Its protein is CAWSAAKREWSYNEQFF.

The chain combines TRBV15 with TRBJ2-2; 7 bases align to TRBD2. From germline, CDR1 is LNHNV and CDR2 YYDKDF (reference sequence). Unmatched junction bases numbered 6, after V lost 0 bases and J lost 5 bases. CDR3 length: 16 amino acids. The CDR3: CATSRELAVHTGELFF. The CDR3 bases are TGTGCCACCAGCAGAGAGCTAGCGGTTCATACCGGGGAGCTGTTTTTT.

This clone was seen a handful of times. The CDR3 spells CASSPNLGDYSGNTIYF. DNA for the CDR3: TGTGCCAGCAGTCCTAATTTAGGGGACTACTCTGGAAACACCATATATTTT. V is TRBV7-9 and J is TRBJ1-3; tentatively, D is TRBD1 (5 bases). Germline loops: CDR1 SEHNR, CDR2 FQNEAQ (reference sequence). The V gene lost 6 bases and the J gene lost 0 bases, with 18 bases spanning the gap. The CDR3 length is 17 residues.

The chain uses TRBV28 and TRBJ1-1, with D perhaps TRBD1 (5 bases). CDR1 is MDHEN, CDR2 SYDVKM, per germline. The germline V and J ends were trimmed by 9 bases and 5 bases, with 19 bases remaining between them. CDR3 length: 14 amino acids. CDR3 DNA: TGTGCCAGTCTCGGGGGTGAAGGGCGGACTGAAGCTTTCTTT. Amino acids: CASLGGEGRTEAFF.

In its sample, this clone was seen once. V is TRBV11-3 and J is TRBJ1-2; the match to TRBD1 covers 7 bases. Germline trimming cut 0 bases from V and 7 bases from J; bases unmatched to any gene: 11. Looked up from germline, CDR1 is SGHNT and CDR2 is YENEEA. The CDR3 sequence is 16 residues long. The CDR3 is CASSLEPTGYRGGYTF. CDR3 nucleotide sequence: TGTGCCAGCAGCTTAGAACCGACAGGGTATAGGGGTGGCTACACCTTC.

The chain uses TRBV19 and TRBJ2-1; 7 bases line up with TRBD2. The germline V gene encodes CDR1 LNHDA and CDR2 SQIVND (reference sequence). The CDR3 is 16 residues long. The junction had 16 bases not matched to a gene; V was cut back by 9 bases and J by 5 bases. This chain's CDR3 is CASRGWAGANHNEQFF. The CDR3 region has the DNA TGTGCCAGCCGGGGATGGGCGGGAGCTAACCACAATGAGCAGTTCTTC.

This chain uses TRBV10-3 with TRBJ1-2, with 7 bases aligning to TRBD1. V dropped 4 bases and J dropped 6; count of bases not matched to a gene: 5. The CDR3 spans 13 residues. The germline V gene encodes CDR1 ENHRY and CDR2 SYGVKD. CDR3 nucleotide sequence: TGTGCCATCAGTGTCAGGGGGGGAGATGGCTACACCTTC. Translating it yields CAISVRGGDGYTF.

V gene TRBV7-2 combines with J gene TRBJ2-5; unclear D gene. The CDR3 has 11 amino acids. Germline CDR1 is SGHTA and CDR2 is FQGNSA. V was shortened by 4 bases and J by 3 bases, with 3 bases between the two germline ends. Here the CDR3 reads CASSSKETQYF. The CDR3 DNA reads TGTGCCAGCAGCTCTAAAGAGACCCAGTACTTC. Based on the CDR3 plus reference TRBV7-2 and TRBJ2-5, the full variable domain is GAGVSQSPSNKVTEKGKDVELRCDPISGHTALYWYRQSLGQGLEFLIYFQGNSAPDKSGLPSDRFSAERTGGSVSTLTIQRTQQEDSAVYLCASSSKETQYFGPGTRLLVL.

The J gene is TRBJ1-6, the V gene TRBV11-3; D gene uncertain. V was shortened by 1 base and J by 7 bases, with 8 bases between the two germline ends. This CDR3 contains 14 residues. The V gene's germline CDR1 is SGHNT and CDR2 YENEEA. This chain's CDR3 is CASSLGRQNSPLHF. CDR3 sequence (DNA): TGTGCCAGCAGCTTAGGAAGGCAGAATTCACCCCTCCACTTT.

The CDR3 DNA sequence: TGTGCCAGCAGCGGCGGGACAGAGGAGGGTAGTCAGCCCCAGCATTTT. This encodes CASSGGTEEGSQPQHF. V and J are TRBV21-1 and TRBJ1-5; TRBD1, as called in the table, went unchecked against the DNA. TRBV21-1 is flagged as a pseudogene. This CDR3 region has 16 residues.